This TCR beta chain was captured in a study of blood T cell repertoires in COVID-19 (dated by TCRdb to 2019 to 2021). A note on the overall study: Samples from collaborators originated in the United States, Italy and Spain and spanned both the acute and convalescent phases of COVID-19. A de-identified subject ID, COVID-19 status, age in years and sex were almost always included in the sample metadata. Where available, HLA class I and class II types were obtained from metadata supplied by the sample provider rather than from assay-based typing. Deeply sampled blood TCRbeta repertoires from subjects exposed to, actively infected with, or recovered from COVID-19 were included in the dataset. The material from the prospective study consisted of cDNA or gDNA derived from T cells, B-cell-depleted T cells, or PBMCs. The repertoires were released in a freely available public database intended as a resource for research on the immune response to SARS-CoV-2. Samples were obtained from the ongoing ImmuneRACE study (first 160 participants) and from 1,000 to 1,500 subjects provided by 6 global collaborators.

V is trimmed back by 7 bases and J by 3 bases, and the junction contains 10 bases that no gene match accounts for. There are 15 amino acids in the CDR3, from cysteine to phenylalanine inclusive. Of the read, only the CDR3 DNA is kept; its 45 bases are in frame from base 1. CDR1 and CDR2 are read off the germline V gene as MNHEY and SVGAGI. On this clone itself: The antigen it recognizes is unknown. Base qualities are missing; no much larger clone stands one base away.

The immunoSEQ Assay, a bias-controlled multiplex PCR, was used to amplify TCRbeta CDR3 regions from genomic DNA. In the authors' own workflow: Nucleated cell counts per sample were estimated from amplification of reference gene primers within the assay. To quantify the absolute abundance of each unique TCRbeta CDR3 rearrangement, sequence reads were collapsed and filtered. For each sample, productive Simpson clonality was calculated as the square root of Simpson's diversity index over productive rearrangements. This immuneACCESS table, as held by TCRdb, lists in-frame sequences with V and J called but not all clones. Of the missing ones, under half trace to an unresolved V gene in checked studies; the others have no known cause. That table furnishes V, J and clone size, whereas the DNA furnished D and trimming. The sample data list 170,000 or so clones, and approximately 84% of these were observed just once. The top ten constitute less than 15% of the sample.

The collaborating institutions used their own protocols to collect whole blood in K2EDTA tubes. For TCRbeta analysis, collaborators shipped samples in one of three forms: frozen whole blood, isolated PBMCs, or DNA extracted from either of those sample types. Results and caveats for the whole study, not just this receptor: Clinical and demographic metadata were provided uncurated, with the amount varying by source and participant.

Recombination joined TRBV6-5 with TRBJ2-7; 9 central bases correspond to TRBD1. Source material: peripheral blood. The sequence came from a man between 18 and 35 years old with active or convalescent COVID-19. The CDR3 protein: CASTKTQTGGYEQYF. The nucleotide sequence is given as TGTGCCAGCACTAAAACCCAGACAGGGGGCTACGAGCAGTACTTC.